The text below deals with one T cell receptor beta chain. Its target is not known. The source of the sample is a study of cytotoxic CD8 clonotypes in ibrutinib-treated CLL. Background on the study: Responses: 24 partial, 2 complete; after median around 70 months, around 14 stayed remitted, around twelve progressed. Response material was collected after a median around 12 months of treatment, range 6 to 36. Study-level findings and limits: Increased clonality at ibrutinib response gave way to a return toward baseline at progression. Baseline levels of clonality went above those of age-matched healthy donors and moved with circulating CD8+ T-cell counts.

The CDR3 runs 15 residues. CDR1 and CDR2 from the germline V gene are SGHTA and FQGNSA. J was trimmed by 0 bases and V by 4 bases; bases with no gene match: 2. Generated by immunoSEQ multiplex PCR, the TCRdb table keeps only in-frame clones and is missing some. The profile covers some 47,000 clones, with 57% appearing a single time and around 30% taken by the ten largest. The receptor's source is a human donor with chronic lymphocytic leukemia. The material was PBMCs, obtained after 24 months of ibrutinib treatment. This chain uses TRBV7-2 with TRBJ1-3; 8 bases are shared with TRBD1. CDR3 sequence reads: CASSSRGLSGNTIYF. The CDR3 DNA is TGTGCCAGCAGCTCCAGGGGGCTCTCTGGAAACACCATATATTTT. The variable domain in full, with the rest retrieved from reference TRBV7-2 and TRBJ1-3, is GAGVSQSPSNKVTEKGKDVELRCDPISGHTALYWYRQSLGQGLEFLIYFQGNSAPDKSGLPSDRFSAERTGGSVSTLTIQRTQQEDSAVYLCASSSRGLSGNTIYFGEGSWLTVV.